This TCR beta chain was captured by sequencing in a study of Graves' ophthalmopathy and Graves' hyperthyroidism. Using RNA transcripts, the TCR beta CDR3 regions were amplified. HTBI primers were employed in first-round RT-PCR, then a second-round multiplex PCR followed. TCRdb analysed the multiplex PCR reads with MiXCR anew, one entry per CDR3 protein. The sample lists 300,000 to 450,000 distinct CDR3 sequences, 15% to 20% occurring once. Many counts were recorded for this clonotype. This CDR3 is built from 14 residues. Germline V gene lookup returns CDR1 SEHNR and CDR2 FQNEAQ (reference sequence). Trimming cost V 4 bases and J 1 base, with 7 bases left between them.

The chain combines TRBV7-9 with TRBJ2-2, with D hard to call. The sequenced material came from peripheral blood. The receptor comes from an adult woman with stable Graves' hyperthyroidism. CDR3 sequence reads: CASSSRQNTGELFF. Here the CDR3 DNA reads TGTGCCAGCAGCTCGCGACAGAACACCGGGGAGCTGTTTTTT.